These 10 T cell receptor beta chains came from one sample sequenced in a study of Tregs in tolerant kidney transplant recipients. Sequenced by immunoSEQ multiplex PCR; TCRdb stores in-frame clones only, minus some. The sample holds about 52,000 clones. The specimen comprised CD4+ T cells from blood, sampled before the transplant. These receptors were taken from a human donor who received a combined kidney and bone marrow transplant.

Comments on this clone: The sequence runs out 3 residues before the end of the CDR3; the remainder is reconstructed from the germline J gene. This chain joins TRBV20-1 and TRBJ2-3, with 7 bases that match TRBD2. The CDR3 is 15 residues long. With 1 base clipped from V and 4 bases from J, the junction kept 8 bases outside the gene matches. The germline V gene encodes CDR1 DFQATT and CDR2 SNEGSKA (reference sequence). The CDR3 reads CSARVPLGGADTQYF. CDR3 DNA, as far as it was read: TGCAGTGCTAGAGTCCCCCTGGGGGGGGCAGATACG.

Details on this clone: The read terminates 3 residues before the CDR3 end, so the remaining end is supplied by the germline J gene. The rearrangement uses TRBV5-5 and TRBJ1-2; no firm D call. Per germline, CDR1 SGHKS and CDR2 YYEKEE (reference sequence). V dropped 4 bases and J dropped 7 bases, with 8 bases sitting between them. This CDR3 region has 11 residues. CDR3 amino acids: CASSLSSGYTF. The CDR3 bases that were read are TGTGCCAGCAGCCTTTCCTCTGGC.

Remarks on this clone: Read coverage stops 3 residues before the CDR3 terminus; the germline J gene supplies the remainder. The sample contains more than one DNA sequence encoding this CDR3. The chain joins TRBV18 to TRBJ1-6; 7 bases line up with TRBD1. With 6 bases clipped from V and 9 bases from J, the junction kept 5 bases outside the gene matches. CDR1 KGHSH and CDR2 LQKENI come from the germline V gene. The CDR3 is 13 residues long. The CDR3 region is CASSRQGGSPLHF. CDR3 DNA (partial): TGTGCCAGCTCCAGACAGGGAGGTTCACCC. The entire variable domain, with the rest obtained from reference TRBV18 and TRBJ1-6, is as follows: NAGVMQNPRHLVRRRGQEARLRCSPMKGHSHVYWYRQLPEEGLKFMVYLQKENIIDESGMPKERFSAEFPKEGPSILRIQQVVRGDSAAYFCASSRQGGSPLHFGNGTRLTVT.

As for this clone: The read halts 3 residues ahead of the CDR3 end, with the missing end drawn from the germline J gene. The chain combines TRBV7-8 with TRBJ1-1; D is ambiguous. Germline values: CDR1 SGHVS, CDR2 FQNEAQ. The V gene lost 0 bases and the J gene lost 4 bases, with 12 bases spanning the gap. The CDR3 consists of 15 residues. This CDR3 is CASSLAWLAGTEAFF. CDR3 bases read: TGTGCCAGCAGCTTAGCGTGGTTGGCAGGCACTGAA.

As regards this clone: The read gets to within 3 residues of the CDR3 end, and the germline J gene fills in the rest. The chain has TRBV30 and TRBJ1-5, with TRBD1 identical over 7 bases. CDR3 size: 19 residues. The J segment lost 9 bases and the V segment lost 0 bases, leaving 23 bases of the junction unmatched. Per the germline V gene, CDR1 is GTSNPN and CDR2 is SVGIG (reference sequence). CDR3 DNA, as far as it was read: TGTGCCTGGAGTGTACGGTTGTTAGGGACAGACAATGTTGGAGCGCCC. Translation: CAWSVRLLGTDNVGAP. The full CDR3 protein is CAWSVRLLGTDNVGAPQHF.

CDR3 DNA, as far as it was read: TGTGCCAGTAGTATAGGGCCCCGACAGGCCAAGACGAACACTGAA. This sequence encodes CASSIGPRQAKTNTE. The complete CDR3 protein is CASSIGPRQAKTNTEAFF. The chain carries TRBV19 and TRBJ1-1; TRBD1 is a possible D gene (6 bases). From the germline J gene comes the end of the CDR3, since the read stops 3 residues before it. The CDR3 has 18 residues. Trimming stripped 1 base from V and 1 base from J, with 19 bases between. Germline loops: CDR1 LNHDA, CDR2 SQIVND (reference sequence).

About this clone: The CDR3 end is not reached by the read, which stops 3 residues before it; the germline J gene fills it in. The chain links TRBV23-1 to TRBJ1-1; D is perhaps TRBD1 (6 bases). TRBV23-1 is noted as an ORF with a role that remains uncertain. CDR3 size: 13 residues. Here the CDR3 reads CASSRAVVRGAFF. Incomplete CDR3 DNA: TGCGCCAGCAGTCGTGCAGTAGTCAGGGGA.

As for this clone: Sequencing ends 3 residues short of the CDR3 end; the germline J gene provides the rest. The chain is built from TRBV10-1 and TRBJ2-1; TRBD2 agrees at 8 bases. Per germline, CDR1 WNHNN and CDR2 SYGVQD (reference sequence). Trimming cost V 8 bases and J 3 bases; bases outside gene matches: 24. The CDR3 is 20 amino acids. CDR3 loop: CASAPSGGRGGGGDYNEQFF. Incomplete CDR3 DNA: TGCGCCAGCGCCCCGAGCGGGGGAAGGGGAGGTGGCGGGGACTACAATGAG.

About this clone itself: The DNA ends 3 residues before the CDR3 does, and the rest of the CDR3 is filled in from the germline J gene. This chain joins TRBV7-6 and TRBJ2-1, with 8 bases identical to TRBD2. Germline-derived CDR1 and CDR2 are SGHVS and FNYEAQ. V trimming: 3 bases; J trimming: 4 bases; junction bases outside the gene matches: 11. The CDR3 runs to 17 residues. Incomplete CDR3 DNA: TGTGCCAGCAGCTTTACCGTCACTAGCGGATCTTACAATGAG. It encodes CASSFTVTSGSYNE. The entire CDR3 sequence reads CASSFTVTSGSYNEQFF.

As for this clone: The read halts 3 residues ahead of the CDR3 end, with the missing end drawn from the germline J gene. The V gene is TRBV30, the J gene TRBJ1-4; the match to TRBD1 covers 8 bases. The germline CDR1 and CDR2 sequences are GTSNPN and SVGIG (reference sequence). V lost 0 bases, J lost 4 bases, and 13 bases stayed unmatched. This CDR3 has 18 residues. Partial CDR3 DNA: TGTGCCTGGAGTGTAGGAACAGGGGGTCCGGGGTTTAATGAAAAA. Protein: CAWSVGTGGPGFNEK. Given in full, the CDR3 is CAWSVGTGGPGFNEKLFF.